This T cell receptor beta chain was documented in a study of T cell changes during pregnancy in multiple sclerosis. Measured with immunoSEQ multiplex PCR; TCRdb has only the in-frame clones, and not every one. The data contain fewer than 75,000 clones, approximately 90% of them seen just once; the ten biggest clones take up 1.4%. V lost 3 bases, J lost 1 base, and 10 bases stayed unmatched. Germline lookup yields CDR1 SQVTM and CDR2 ANQGSEA. The CDR3 sequence is 16 residues long. Here the sequenced sample was peripheral blood, taken in the second trimester of pregnancy. The source of this sequence is a female donor with multiple sclerosis, enrolled in a pregnancy study. The chain links TRBV29-1 to TRBJ1-1, with TRBD1 identical over 8 bases. The CDR3, as DNA: TGCAGCGTTGATAGAGGACAGGGAGAAGGGAACACTGAAGCTTTCTTT. This encodes CSVDRGQGEGNTEAFF.